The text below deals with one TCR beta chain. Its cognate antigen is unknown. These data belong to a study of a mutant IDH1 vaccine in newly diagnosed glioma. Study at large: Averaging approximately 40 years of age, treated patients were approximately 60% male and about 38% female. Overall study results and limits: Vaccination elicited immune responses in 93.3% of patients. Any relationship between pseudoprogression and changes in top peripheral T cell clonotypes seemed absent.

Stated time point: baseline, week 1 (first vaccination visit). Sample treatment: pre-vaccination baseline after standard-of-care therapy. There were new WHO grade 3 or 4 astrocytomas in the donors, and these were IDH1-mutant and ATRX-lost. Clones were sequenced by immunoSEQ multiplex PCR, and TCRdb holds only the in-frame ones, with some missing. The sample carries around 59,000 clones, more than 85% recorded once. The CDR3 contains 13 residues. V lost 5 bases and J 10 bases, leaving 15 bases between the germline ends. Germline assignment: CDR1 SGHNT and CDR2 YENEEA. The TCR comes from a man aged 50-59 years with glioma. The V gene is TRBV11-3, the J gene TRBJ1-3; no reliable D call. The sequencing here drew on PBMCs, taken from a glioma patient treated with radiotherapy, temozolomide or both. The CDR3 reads CASSLTREGTIYF. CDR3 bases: TGTGCCAGCAGCCTCACCCGGGAAGGGACCATATATTTT.